These 11 T cell receptor beta chains were sequenced from one sample in a study of CD8+ T cells in alopecia areata. As the sequencing template, cDNA was produced by extracting RNA and reverse transcribing it. Here immunoSEQ multiplex PCR was the method, and the copy in TCRdb shows in-frame clones only, minus some. The repertoire holds 180,000 or so clones, with 40% to 65% as singletons. Documented treatment: oral pan-JAK inhibitor, 5-10 mg twice daily. Sequencing used CD8+ T cells sorted from blood, obtained at week 24, from a patient treated with tofacitinib. Every receptor here comes from a human donor with alopecia areata.

The chain has TRBV7-6 and TRBJ1-1; the D is unclear. The CDR3 is 11 amino acids. Trimming stripped 5 bases from V and 3 bases from J, with 4 bases between. The germline V gene has CDR1 SGHVS and CDR2 FNYEAQ. CDR3 sequence reads: CASSPDTEAFF. The CDR3 bases are TGTGCCAGCAGCCCCGACACTGAAGCTTTCTTT.

This clone was observed a few times. The rearrangement uses TRBV9 and TRBJ2-3; D possibly uses TRBD1 or TRBD2 (5 bases each). The CDR3 consists of 13 residues. CDR1 is SGDLS and CDR2 is YYNGEE in the germline V gene. V was clipped by 2 bases and J by 4 bases, with 8 bases between them. The CDR3 here is CASSVGVPDTQYF. CDR3 DNA: TGTGCCAGCAGCGTGGGGGTCCCAGATACGCAGTATTTT.

The chain combines TRBV19 with TRBJ1-6, with unresolved D. V lost 10 bases and J 7 bases, leaving 14 bases between the germline ends. The germline CDR1 and CDR2 sequences are LNHDA and SQIVND (reference sequence). The CDR3 covers 13 residues. CDR3 sequence: CATMPGSNSPLHF. The DNA for the CDR3 is TGTGCCACCATGCCGGGGTCCAATTCACCCCTCCACTTT.

The chain couples TRBV5-1 to TRBJ2-7; the match to TRBD2 covers 8 bases. CDR1 and CDR2 from the germline V gene are SGHRS and YFSETQ. Trimming at V came to 1 base and at J to 4 bases, leaving 7 bases not matched to a gene. This CDR3 is 15 amino acids long. The CDR3 here is CASSLSAGGMYEQYF. The CDR3 DNA reads as TGCGCCAGCAGCTTGTCTGCGGGGGGTATGTACGAGCAGTACTTC.

This clone was found a few times. The CDR3 bases are TGTGCCAGCAGCTTTGGGAATGAGCAGTTCTTC. It is translated as CASSFGNEQFF. The chain links TRBV5-6 to TRBJ2-1; D is ambiguous. This CDR3 is 11 amino acids long. Trimming stripped 2 bases from V and 7 bases from J, with 4 bases between. Germline V gene data show CDR1 as SGHDT and CDR2 as YYEEEE. Combining the CDR3 with reference TRBV5-6 and TRBJ2-1 gives the whole variable domain DAGVTQSPTHLIKTRGQQVTLRCSPKSGHDTVSWYQQALGQGPQFIFQYYEEEERQRGNFPDRFSGHQFPNYSSELNVNALLLGDSALYLCASSFGNEQFFGPGTRLTVL.

In its sample, this clone was seen a few times. This chain joins TRBV29-1 and TRBJ2-7; the D gene is possibly TRBD2 (6 bases). V was clipped by 7 bases and J by 7 bases, with 17 bases between them. Germline V gene sequence: CDR1 SQVTM, CDR2 ANQGSEA. CDR3 length: 12 amino acids. CDR3 residues: CSAVGLSREQYF. The CDR3 DNA follows: TGCAGCGCCGTGGGACTGTCGAGGGAGCAGTACTTC.

The V and J genes are TRBV10-2 and TRBJ1-1; possibly TRBD1 for D (6 bases). Trimming stripped 3 bases from V and 6 bases from J, with 17 bases between. This CDR3 is built from 15 residues. Germline V lookup: CDR1 WSHSY, CDR2 SAAADI. CDR3 DNA: TGCGCCAGCAGTGACCCGGACAGAGACGCCGCTGAAGCTTTCTTT. Its translation: CASSDPDRDAAEAFF.

This rearrangement joins TRBV14 to TRBJ2-2, with D perhaps TRBD2 (5 bases). The CDR3 runs 14 residues. Germline V gene sequence: CDR1 SGHDN, CDR2 FVKESK. The V end was cut by 4 bases, the J end by 7 bases, with 13 bases between. The CDR3 region is CASSRGAAIGELFF. The CDR3 DNA reads TGTGCCAGCAGCCGTGGAGCGGCCATCGGGGAGCTGTTTTTT.

The chain carries TRBV29-1 and TRBJ2-7; D tentatively fits TRBD1 or TRBD2 (5 bases each). The CDR3 has 14 amino acids. Trimming removed 7 bases at V and 2 bases at J, with 18 bases between. Germline CDR1 and CDR2: SQVTM and ANQGSEA. The CDR3: CSASGAQPAYEQYF. For the CDR3, the DNA is TGCAGCGCCTCCGGGGCTCAACCTGCCTACGAGCAGTACTTC.

J is TRBJ2-7 and V is TRBV2; no definite D call. V was clipped by 6 bases and J by 7 bases, with 13 bases between them. The CDR3 sequence is 12 residues long. Germline-derived CDR1 and CDR2 are SNHLY and FYNNEI. CDR3 protein: CASSFPPEEQYF. The CDR3 coding sequence is TGTGCCAGCAGCTTCCCCCCCGAGGAGCAGTACTTC.

The chain links TRBV19 to TRBJ2-5, with 9 positions matching TRBD2. CDR3 size: 12 residues. Germline CDR1 and CDR2: LNHDA and SQIVND (reference sequence). J gave up 3 bases and V 10 bases, and 3 bases lay outside the gene matches. The CDR3 here is CATTSGEETQYF. The CDR3 DNA follows: TGTGCCACGACTAGCGGCGAAGAGACCCAGTACTTC.